The subject of this entry is one TCR beta chain. Its antigen is still unknown. Base qualities are not provided; no much larger clone lies one nucleotide away. The data were obtained in a study of blood T cell repertoires in COVID-19 (dated by TCRdb to about 2020). Describing the broader study: The collaborator samples originated in the United States, Italy and Spain and spanned the acute and convalescent phases of COVID-19. The material from the prospective study consisted of cDNA or gDNA derived from T cells, B-cell-depleted T cells, or PBMCs. Nearly every sample came with metadata listing a de-identified subject ID, COVID-19 status, age in years and sex. Subjects who had been exposed to COVID-19, were actively infected with it, or had recovered from it provided the deeply sampled blood TCRbeta repertoires that made up the dataset. The samples were drawn from the first 160 participants of the ongoing ImmuneRACE study and from more than 1,000 subjects provided by 6 global collaborators. The repertoires were made available in a free public database intended to serve as a resource for research on the immune response to SARS-CoV-2. Where available, HLA class I and class II types were obtained from metadata supplied by the sample provider rather than from assay-based typing.

The junction shows trimming of 0 bases on V and 1 base on J, plus 11 bases between the germline ends. The CDR3 measures 16 amino acids from cysteine to phenylalanine. Left in the record is the CDR3 DNA by itself, 48 bases read in frame from the first base. Based on the germline V gene, the CDR1 and CDR2 sequences are SGHRS and YFSETQ. Enrolling through a virtual design, the prospective study's participants ranged in age from roughly 18 to 89 years and lived across approximately 25 United States geographic areas. In the prospective study, participants were assigned to cohorts based on the clinical history participants reported in a screening survey and a study questionnaire. In the prospective study, mobile phlebotomists collected whole blood, serum and a nasopharyngeal or oropharyngeal swab from each participant. Prospective study participants could optionally give additional blood draws and questionnaires over an approximately 2-month period. Before DNA extraction, blood samples from the prospective study were shipped at room temperature or frozen.

The research as a whole found: Clinical and demographic metadata were provided uncurated, with the amount varying by source and participant.

The immunoSEQ Assay, a bias-controlled multiplex PCR, was used to amplify TCRbeta CDR3 regions from genomic DNA. Per the authors' processing: Nucleated cell counts per sample were estimated from amplification of reference gene primers within the assay. To quantify the absolute abundance of each unique TCRbeta CDR3 rearrangement, sequence reads were collapsed and filtered. For each sample, productive Simpson clonality was calculated as the square root of Simpson's diversity index over productive rearrangements. Imported from immuneACCESS, the table was reduced by TCRdb to in-frame sequences with V and J called. These copies leave out some clones; in studies compared against another copy, an unresolved V gene accounts for under half, and the cause of the remainder is not known. V and J calls and clone size are those listed in that table; D and trimming were worked out from the DNA. In this sample the table shows a few hundred thousand clones, 90% of which occur a single time. The ten largest account for 3.5% to 4.5% of the sample.

The origin of this receptor is a woman between 18 and 30 years old with acute COVID-19. Sequencing was performed on PBMCs or T cells enriched from blood (not recorded which). The sequence links TRBV5-1 to TRBJ2-1; there is no confident call for the D gene. The CDR3 region has the sequence CASSLEGGVSYNEQFF. The DNA sequence is as follows: TGCGCCAGCAGCTTGGAAGGCGGCGTGTCCTACAATGAGCAGTTCTTC.